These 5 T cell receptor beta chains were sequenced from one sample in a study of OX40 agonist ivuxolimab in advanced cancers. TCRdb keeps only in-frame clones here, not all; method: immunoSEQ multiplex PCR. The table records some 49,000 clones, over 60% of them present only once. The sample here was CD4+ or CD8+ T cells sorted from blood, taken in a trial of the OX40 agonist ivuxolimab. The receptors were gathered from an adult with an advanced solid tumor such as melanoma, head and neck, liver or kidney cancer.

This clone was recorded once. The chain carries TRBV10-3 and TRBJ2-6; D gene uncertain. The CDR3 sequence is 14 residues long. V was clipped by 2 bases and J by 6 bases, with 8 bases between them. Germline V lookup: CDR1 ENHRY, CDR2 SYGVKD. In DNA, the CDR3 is TGTGCCATCAGTGAGCCCCGCGCGGCCAACGTCCTGACTTTC. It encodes CAISEPRAANVLTF.

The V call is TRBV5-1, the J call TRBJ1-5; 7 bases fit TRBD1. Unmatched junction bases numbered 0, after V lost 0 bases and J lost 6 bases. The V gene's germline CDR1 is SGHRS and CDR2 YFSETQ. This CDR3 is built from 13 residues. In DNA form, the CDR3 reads TGCGCCAGCAGCTTGGACAGGGGTCAGCCCCAGCATTTT. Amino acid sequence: CASSLDRGQPQHF.

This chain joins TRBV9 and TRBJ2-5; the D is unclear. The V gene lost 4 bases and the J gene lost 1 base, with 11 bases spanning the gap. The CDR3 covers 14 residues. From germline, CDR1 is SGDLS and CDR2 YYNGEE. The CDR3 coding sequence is TGTGCCAGCAGCACGCCGGGCCCCCAAGAGACCCAGTACTTC. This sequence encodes CASSTPGPQETQYF.

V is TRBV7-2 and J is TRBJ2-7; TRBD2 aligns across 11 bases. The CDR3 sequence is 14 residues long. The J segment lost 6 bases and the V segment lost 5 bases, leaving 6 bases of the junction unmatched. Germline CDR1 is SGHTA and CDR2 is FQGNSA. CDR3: CASSPTSGSSEQYF. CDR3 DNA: TGTGCCAGCAGCCCAACTAGCGGGAGCTCCGAGCAGTACTTC.

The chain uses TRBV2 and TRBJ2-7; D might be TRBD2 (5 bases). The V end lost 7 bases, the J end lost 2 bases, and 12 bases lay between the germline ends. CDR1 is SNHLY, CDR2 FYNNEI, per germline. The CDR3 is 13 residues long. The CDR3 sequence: CASTSGITYEQYF. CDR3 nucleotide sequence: TGTGCCAGCACGTCGGGGATAACCTACGAGCAGTACTTC.